A selection of T cell receptor beta chains follows, all from one sample in a study of cytomegalovirus exposure and HLA in healthy donors. The data were produced by immunoSEQ multiplex PCR, yet TCRdb's version contains in-frame clones alone and is incomplete. The data contain about 130,000 clones, approximately 85% of them singletons. Sequenced input: PBMCs. Source of these receptors: a young woman in good health and CMV-seropositive. The CDR3 runs from the conserved cysteine through the conserved F or W. Fields, in order: D gene, J gene, V gene, clone size, CDR3 DNA, CDR3 protein. D genes are given only for firm matches. Clone size is shown for a subset of rows, as once, few, many or a class of expanded clone.

D gene: NA
J gene: TRBJ1-2
V gene: TRBV6-1
clone size: NA
CDR3 DNA: TGTGCCAGCAGTGAAGCGGGGGGAGTCGGGTATGGTGGCTACACCTTC
CDR3 protein: CASSEAGGVGYGGYTF

D gene: TRBD1
J gene: TRBJ2-7
V gene: TRBV5-6
clone size: NA
CDR3 DNA: TGTGCCAGCAGCTTGTTGGGACAGGGATACGAGCAGTACTTC
CDR3 protein: CASSLLGQGYEQYF

D gene: TRBD1
J gene: TRBJ1-1
V gene: TRBV5-1
clone size: few
CDR3 DNA: TGCGCCAGCAGCGGTGTACAGGGGGTAGGAAACACTGAAGCTTTCTTT
CDR3 protein: CASSGVQGVGNTEAFF

D gene: TRBD2
J gene: TRBJ2-1
V gene: TRBV2
clone size: many
CDR3 DNA: TGTGCCAGCGTAAATAGCGGGAGTCGGTACAATGAGCAGTTCTTC
CDR3 protein: CASVNSGSRYNEQFF

D gene: NA
J gene: TRBJ1-1
V gene: TRBV30
clone size: NA
CDR3 DNA: TGTGCCTGGGGCGGGCCGGGGGCTTTCTTT
CDR3 protein: CAWGGPGAFF

D gene: TRBD1
J gene: TRBJ2-5
V gene: TRBV2
clone size: NA
CDR3 DNA: TGTGCCAGCAAGGGGACAGGGGTTGTAACCCAGTACTTC
CDR3 protein: CASKGTGVVTQYF

D gene: TRBD1
J gene: TRBJ2-1
V gene: TRBV5-4
clone size: once
CDR3 DNA: TGTGCCAGCAGCTTGTCCGGGACAGTGGGGGATGAGCAGTTCTTC
CDR3 protein: CASSLSGTVGDEQFF

D gene: TRBD1
J gene: TRBJ2-7
V gene: TRBV2
clone size: NA
CDR3 DNA: TGTGCCAGCAGTGAACAGGGGGCCGGCGAGCAGTACTTC
CDR3 protein: CASSEQGAGEQYF

D gene: NA
J gene: TRBJ1-2
V gene: TRBV23-1
clone size: NA
CDR3 DNA: TGCGCCAGCAGTCGCCACAGGTTCTATGGCTACACCTTC
CDR3 protein: CASSRHRFYGYTF

D gene: NA
J gene: TRBJ1-3
V gene: TRBV28
clone size: NA
CDR3 DNA: TGTGCCAGCAGCCCTCAGGGGAAGCAGTACACCATATATTTT
CDR3 protein: CASSPQGKQYTIYF

D gene: TRBD2
J gene: TRBJ2-3
V gene: TRBV6-5
clone size: NA
CDR3 DNA: TGTGCCAGCAGACCTAGCGGGGGGGCCACAGATACGCAGTATTTT
CDR3 protein: CASRPSGGATDTQYF

D gene: NA
J gene: TRBJ2-2
V gene: TRBV18
clone size: NA
CDR3 DNA: TGTGCCAGCTCAAGGGGACAGAACACCGGGGAGCTGTTTTTT
CDR3 protein: CASSRGQNTGELFF

D gene: NA
J gene: TRBJ1-2
V gene: TRBV6-1
clone size: NA
CDR3 DNA: TGTGCCAGCAGTGAAATCCAGGTATATGGCTACACCTTC
CDR3 protein: CASSEIQVYGYTF

D gene: NA
J gene: TRBJ1-2
V gene: TRBV11-2
clone size: NA
CDR3 DNA: TGTGCCAGCAGCTCCTTCAGATCTAACTATGGCTACACCTTC
CDR3 protein: CASSSFRSNYGYTF

D gene: TRBD1
J gene: TRBJ1-2
V gene: TRBV28
clone size: NA
CDR3 DNA: TGTGCCAGCAGACTTCCGACAGGGTCTAACTATGGCTACACCTTC
CDR3 protein: CASRLPTGSNYGYTF

D gene: NA
J gene: TRBJ1-2
V gene: TRBV15
clone size: NA
CDR3 DNA: TGTGCCACCAGCAGAGAACAGGGAAATGGCTACACCTTC
CDR3 protein: CATSREQGNGYTF

D gene: TRBD1
J gene: TRBJ2-3
V gene: TRBV5-5
clone size: few
CDR3 DNA: TGTGCCAGCAGCTACACACAGGGGGCAAGCACAGATACGCAGTATTTT
CDR3 protein: CASSYTQGASTDTQYF

D gene: NA
J gene: TRBJ1-2
V gene: TRBV6-1
clone size: NA
CDR3 DNA: TGTGCCAGCAGTGATTGGGGGCGGCCCATCTATGGCTACACCTTC
CDR3 protein: CASSDWGRPIYGYTF

D gene: NA
J gene: TRBJ1-6
V gene: TRBV6-4
clone size: NA
CDR3 DNA: TGTGCCAGCGGAGATCAGAGCTCCTATAATTCACCCCTCCACTTT
CDR3 protein: CASGDQSSYNSPLHF

D gene: NA
J gene: TRBJ1-3
V gene: TRBV27
clone size: NA
CDR3 DNA: TGTGCCAGCGGCCTGGGGGGAGCCGGAAACACCATATATTTT
CDR3 protein: CASGLGGAGNTIYF

D gene: NA
J gene: TRBJ1-2
V gene: TRBV5-1
clone size: once
CDR3 DNA: TGCGCCAGCAGCTTGTGGTTCCTACAGGCCCCCCTCTATGGCTACACCTTC
CDR3 protein: CASSLWFLQAPLYGYTF

D gene: NA
J gene: TRBJ1-1
V gene: TRBV30
clone size: NA
CDR3 DNA: TGTGCCTGGAGTGTACCAGGAGGGTACGCGGGAGCTTTCTTT
CDR3 protein: CAWSVPGGYAGAFF

D gene: NA
J gene: TRBJ2-1
V gene: TRBV2
clone size: once
CDR3 DNA: TGTGCCAGCAGTGTGACGGGGGTTCCTATCTACAATGAGCAGTTCTTC
CDR3 protein: CASSVTGVPIYNEQFF

D gene: TRBD2
J gene: TRBJ2-2
V gene: TRBV6-4
clone size: few
CDR3 DNA: TGTGCCAGCAGTGCTAGCGGGGGCACCGGGGAGCTGTTTTTT
CDR3 protein: CASSASGGTGELFF

D gene: TRBD2
J gene: TRBJ2-1
V gene: TRBV9
clone size: NA
CDR3 DNA: TGTGCCAGCGGCCCCGGGACTAACTCCTACAATGAGCAGTTCTTC
CDR3 protein: CASGPGTNSYNEQFF

D gene: NA
J gene: TRBJ2-1
V gene: TRBV5-1
clone size: NA
CDR3 DNA: TGCGCCAGCAGCCGGCGGTACAATGAGCAGTTCTTC
CDR3 protein: CASSRRYNEQFF